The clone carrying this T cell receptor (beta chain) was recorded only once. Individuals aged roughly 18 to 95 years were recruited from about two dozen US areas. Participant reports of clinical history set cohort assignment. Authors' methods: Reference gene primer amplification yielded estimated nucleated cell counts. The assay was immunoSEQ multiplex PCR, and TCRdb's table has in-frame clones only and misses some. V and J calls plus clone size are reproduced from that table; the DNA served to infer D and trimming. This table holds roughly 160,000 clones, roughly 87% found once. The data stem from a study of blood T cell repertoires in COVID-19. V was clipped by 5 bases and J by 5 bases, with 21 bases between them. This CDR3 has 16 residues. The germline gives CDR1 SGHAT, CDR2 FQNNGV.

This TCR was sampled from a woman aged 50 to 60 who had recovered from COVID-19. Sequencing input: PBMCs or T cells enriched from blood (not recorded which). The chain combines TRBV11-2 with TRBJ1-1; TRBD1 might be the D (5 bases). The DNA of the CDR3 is TGTGCCAGCAGCCGTTACTTCGACAGTATTAGTACTGAAGCTTTCTTT. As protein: CASSRYFDSISTEAFF.